The clone carrying this T cell receptor beta chain was seen a few times. These data belong to a study of OX40 agonist ivuxolimab in advanced cancers. The overall study: Given to patients was ivuxolimab, an agonistic anti-OX40 (CD134) antibody.

The protocol was immunoSEQ multiplex PCR, while the TCRdb copy is restricted to in-frame clones and leaves out a portion. The sample holds roughly 67,000 clones; around four fifths are singletons and the top ten take roughly 10%. Blood was sampled at baseline, cycle 4 day 1, and cycle 7 day 1. CDR3 length equals 12 residues. V was shortened by 6 bases and J by 6 bases, with 8 bases between the two germline ends. From germline, CDR1 is MNHEY and CDR2 SVGAGI. This clonotype originated in an adult with an advanced solid tumor such as melanoma, head and neck, liver or kidney cancer. The specimen comprised CD4+ or CD8+ T cells sorted from blood, sampled in a trial of the OX40 agonist ivuxolimab. The chain uses TRBV6-5 and TRBJ2-2; D may be TRBD2 (5 bases). Here the CDR3 DNA reads TGTGCCAGCAGGAGGGTGGCCGGGGAGCTGTTTTTT. This translates into CASRRVAGELFF.